This T cell receptor beta chain was identified in a study of blood T cell repertoires in COVID-19. Study background: Samples of COVID-19 (acute and convalescent) were obtained from the United States, Italy and Spain.

As originally analysed: Researchers report that nucleated cell counts were estimated from reference gene primer amplification. TCRdb keeps only in-frame clones here, not all; method: immunoSEQ multiplex PCR. V and J calls plus clone size are reproduced from that table; the DNA served to infer D and trimming. The sample holds some 250,000 clones, 75% to 85% seen once. This clonotype was sampled from an older woman with active or convalescent COVID-19. Sequenced: peripheral blood.

In DNA, the CDR3 is TGTGCCAGCAGCTTAAGTCCTCGCGGGGGGTCGGGGACCCAGTACTTC. Its translation is CASSLSPRGGSGTQYF. This rearrangement joins TRBV7-3 to TRBJ2-5, with 8 nucleotides matching TRBD2. The trim removed 1 base at V and 7 bases at J, leaving 11 bases unmatched. The germline CDR1 and CDR2 sequences are SGHTA and FQGTGA. CDR3 size: 16 residues.